Listed below are T cell receptor beta chains from one sample, sequenced in a study of T cells after yellow fever vaccination. TCRdb called the 5' RACE reads again in MiXCR, with one record for every CDR3 protein. Of some 420,000 distinct CDR3 sequences listed, under 20% are singletons. Sequences were derived from PBMCs, sampled before the yellow fever booster vaccination. The receptors here all came from a man younger than 35 who received the YFV17D yellow fever vaccine. CDR3s include the opening cysteine and the closing phenylalanine or tryptophan. Fields, in order: CDR3 length, V gene, CDR3 protein.

>13|TRBV6-5
CASRAANTGELFF
>13|TRBV7-6
CASNKQGFETQYF
>15|TRBV9
CASSSQGTAKNIQYF
>15|TRBV12-3/TRBV12-4
CASSPRTSLGTEAFF
>15|TRBV28
CASSLAGTSMDIQYF
>15|TRBV5-6
CASSAYREGTDTQYF
>17|TRBV7-2
CASSFSLGGGGFNEQFF
>17|TRBV5-1
CASSLYRAGARTDTQYF
>17|TRBV7-6
CASSLTLAEGGNSPLHF
>15|TRBV6-5
CASSYRGQGVYGYTF
>12|TRBV28
CASKTGTSGYTF
>14|TRBV7-6
CASSLRQGPEKLFF
>13|TRBV12-3/TRBV12-4
CASRPPGGYGYTF
>14|TRBV12-3/TRBV12-4
CASSSGRTMKTQYF
>18|TRBV3-1
CASSSLTDRQGGVRGYTF
>14|TRBV29-1
CSVDLASTNYGYTF
>15|TRBV5-1
CASSTGQFVGYEQYF